The rows below give T cell receptor beta chains drawn from one sample of a study of cytomegalovirus exposure and HLA in healthy donors. The assay was immunoSEQ multiplex PCR, and TCRdb's table has in-frame clones only and misses some. This sample yields 250,000 to 350,000 clones, of which roughly 90% are seen a single time; roughly 2% belongs to the top ten. Sequencing used PBMCs. These TCRs come from a young woman in good health and CMV-seronegative. The CDR3 runs from the conserved cysteine through the conserved F or W. Fields, in order: V gene, clone size, D gene, J gene, CDR3 protein, CDR3 DNA. The D gene is left open where the match is weak. Not all rows give a size; the values are once, few, many and, for expanded clones, a class.

TRBV10-3,.,TRBD1,TRBJ1-5,CAISEAAGTGGGQPQHF,TGTGCCATCAGTGAGGCTGCCGGGACAGGGGGAGGTCAGCCCCAGCATTTT
TRBV6-5,.,TRBD1,TRBJ1-1,CASSGQGQAEAFF,TGTGCCAGCAGCGGACAGGGCCAAGCTGAAGCTTTCTTT
TRBV30,.,.,TRBJ1-1,CAWSRAENTEAFF,TGTGCCTGGAGTAGAGCGGAGAACACTGAAGCTTTCTTT
TRBV5-1,.,TRBD1,TRBJ2-7,CASSSGAGTESSEQYF,TGCGCCAGCAGCTCAGGTGCCGGGACAGAATCGAGTGAGCAGTACTTC
TRBV10-3,once,.,TRBJ2-7,CAISPLSHYEQYF,TGTGCCATCAGCCCCCTGAGTCACTACGAGCAGTACTTC
TRBV10-1,.,TRBD1,TRBJ1-1,CASSDGTGRETEAFF,TGCGCCAGCAGTGATGGGACAGGGAGGGAAACTGAAGCTTTCTTT
TRBV7-9,.,TRBD1,TRBJ1-5,CASSLGQGVSGNQPQHF,TGTGCCAGCAGCTTGGGACAGGGGGTTTCAGGCAATCAGCCCCAGCATTTT
TRBV19,.,TRBD2,TRBJ2-3,CASSSTGLAGMLDTQYF,TGTGCCAGTAGTTCGACCGGACTAGCTGGGATGTTGGATACGCAGTATTTT
TRBV19,.,TRBD1,TRBJ2-7,CASKNGGTGSPSEQYF,TGTGCCAGTAAAAATGGAGGGACAGGAAGTCCGTCCGAGCAGTACTTC
TRBV27,.,.,TRBJ2-7,CASSSSGAFYF,TGTGCCAGCAGCTCCTCAGGGGCTTTCTACTTC
TRBV7-3,.,TRBD2,TRBJ2-1,CASSLLAGGPREYNEQFF,TGTGCCAGCAGCTTACTCGCGGGGGGGCCCCGAGAGTACAATGAGCAGTTCTTC
TRBV2,.,.,TRBJ1-4,CASSRRAGVNEKLFF,TGTGCCAGCAGTCGCCGAGCAGGGGTTAATGAAAAACTGTTTTTT
TRBV2,.,TRBD2,TRBJ2-7,CASTRERVPSSYEQYF,TGTGCCAGCACGCGGGAGCGGGTCCCCAGCTCCTACGAGCAGTACTTC
TRBV7-9,.,TRBD2,TRBJ2-1,CAIERGRTYNEQFF,TGTGCGATAGAGCGCGGGAGGACCTACAATGAGCAGTTCTTC
TRBV10-3,.,TRBD1,TRBJ2-7,CAISSGTAKSYEQYF,TGTGCCATCAGTTCCGGGACAGCAAAATCCTACGAGCAGTACTTC
TRBV18,.,TRBD1,TRBJ2-7,CASSTDRGDYEQYF,TGTGCCAGCTCAACCGACAGGGGAGACTACGAGCAGTACTTC
TRBV10-2,.,.,TRBJ2-2,CASSDVRVSPGELFF,TGCGCCAGCAGTGATGTCAGGGTATCCCCCGGGGAGCTGTTTTTT
TRBV4-1,.,TRBD2,TRBJ2-3,CASSQGTLAGANTDTQYF,TGCGCCAGCAGCCAGGGTACTCTAGCGGGGGCCAACACAGATACGCAGTATTTT
TRBV6-5,.,.,TRBJ1-1,CASSYYSSGNTEAFF,TGTGCCAGCAGTTATTATAGTTCGGGGAACACTGAAGCTTTCTTT
TRBV10-3,.,.,TRBJ2-2,CAISARGDTGELFF,TGTGCCATCAGTGCCAGGGGCGACACCGGGGAGCTGTTTTTT
TRBV7-6,.,TRBD1,TRBJ2-3,CASSIGTEDTQYF,TGTGCCAGCAGCATCGGGACAGAGGATACGCAGTATTTT
TRBV2,once,.,TRBJ1-1,CASRLLGRAFF,TGTGCCAGCAGGTTACTAGGAAGGGCTTTCTTT
TRBV6-1,.,.,TRBJ2-7,CASRGDTTYEQYF,TGTGCCAGCAGGGGGGACACCACCTACGAGCAGTACTTC
TRBV7-2,.,.,TRBJ2-3,CASSLGPEEGGTDTQYF,TGTGCCAGCAGCTTAGGGCCGGAAGAGGGGGGCACAGATACGCAGTATTTT
TRBV10-1,.,.,TRBJ1-2,CASSPRKVRHPETGYTF,TGCGCCAGCAGTCCTCGTAAGGTCCGACACCCGGAAACTGGCTACACCTTC
TRBV5-1,.,TRBD1,TRBJ1-2,CASSLGTGEGYTF,TGCGCCAGCAGCTTGGGGACAGGGGAAGGCTACACCTTC
TRBV18,.,TRBD1,TRBJ2-7,CASSPGGQSTYEQYF,TGTGCCAGCTCACCAGGGGGACAGTCGACCTACGAGCAGTACTTC
TRBV19,few,TRBD2,TRBJ2-5,CASERGEGETQYF,TGTGCCAGCGAGCGGGGGGAGGGAGAGACCCAGTACTTC
TRBV2,.,TRBD2,TRBJ2-2,CASKSGGKLTGELFF,TGTGCCAGCAAATCGGGGGGGAAATTAACCGGGGAGCTGTTTTTT
TRBV7-9,.,.,TRBJ1-1,CASSLSGGTEAFF,TGTGCCAGCAGCTTATCGGGGGGCACTGAAGCTTTCTTT
TRBV7-2,.,.,TRBJ1-2,CASSLFRGDYGYTF,TGTGCCAGCAGCTTATTCAGGGGCGACTATGGCTACACCTTC
TRBV7-3,.,.,TRBJ1-5,CASSLTADQPQHF,TGTGCCAGCAGCTTGACAGCTGATCAGCCCCAGCATTTT
TRBV19,.,.,TRBJ2-7,CAISPPDTLDYEQYF,TGTGCCATCTCCCCCCCGGACACCCTAGACTACGAGCAGTACTTC
TRBV29-1,.,.,TRBJ1-3,CSVGHYSGNTIYF,TGCAGCGTTGGGCACTATTCTGGAAACACCATATATTTT
TRBV11-2,.,TRBD2,TRBJ2-3,CASSLVWGSGGVGDTQYF,TGTGCCAGCAGCTTAGTGTGGGGTAGCGGGGGGGTGGGGGATACGCAGTATTTT
TRBV6-4,.,.,TRBJ2-7,CASSVAGGGEQYF,TGTGCCAGCAGTGTAGCAGGGGGAGGCGAGCAGTACTTC
TRBV5-8,.,TRBD1,TRBJ2-7,CASSLRKTGPNSYEQYF,TGTGCCAGCAGCTTAAGGAAGACAGGGCCAAACTCCTACGAGCAGTACTTC
TRBV4-2,.,.,TRBJ1-1,CASSQAHTEAFF,TGTGCCAGCAGCCAAGCTCACACTGAAGCTTTCTTT
TRBV5-4,few,TRBD1,TRBJ2-7,CASSLGTGAYEQYF,TGTGCCAGCAGCTTGGGGACAGGGGCCTACGAGCAGTACTTC
TRBV7-8,.,TRBD1,TRBJ1-2,CASSLGQVALRGYTF,TGTGCCAGCAGCTTGGGACAGGTGGCTTTGAGGGGCTACACCTTC
TRBV7-9,.,.,TRBJ1-1,CSSSLQGNTEAFF,TGTTCCAGCAGTCTACAGGGGAACACTGAAGCTTTCTTT
TRBV4-2,.,TRBD2,TRBJ2-3,CASSQETSGGDTQYF,TGTGCCAGCAGCCAAGAGACTAGCGGGGGAGATACGCAGTATTTT
TRBV20-1,.,.,TRBJ1-4,CSARGLEKLFF,TGCAGTGCTAGAGGTCTTGAAAAACTGTTTTTT
TRBV11-3,.,TRBD2,TRBJ2-1,CASSIGTSKPYNEQFF,TGTGCCAGCAGCATTGGGACTAGCAAACCCTACAATGAGCAGTTCTTC
TRBV13,.,TRBD1,TRBJ1-6,CASSLGSGTGQNPLHF,TGTGCCAGCAGCTTAGGTTCGGGGACAGGGCAAAATCCCCTCCACTTT
TRBV11-1,.,.,TRBJ1-1,CASSTDGVGTEAFF,TGTGCCAGCAGCACAGACGGGGTGGGCACTGAAGCTTTCTTT
TRBV12-5,.,TRBD2,TRBJ2-5,CASGLKLAATQETQYF,TGTGCTAGTGGTTTGAAACTAGCGGCGACGCAAGAGACCCAGTACTTC
TRBV7-2,few,.,TRBJ2-5,CASSLGPGVETQYF,TGTGCCAGCAGCTTGGGACCGGGAGTGGAGACCCAGTACTTC
TRBV5-4,.,.,TRBJ1-3,CASSLQGNTIYF,TGTGCCAGCAGCCTACAGGGAAACACCATATATTTT
TRBV30,once,.,TRBJ2-2,CAWTVTGELFF,TGTGCCTGGACGGTCACCGGGGAGCTGTTTTTT
TRBV5-1,.,.,TRBJ1-3,CASSSETGNTIYF,TGCGCCAGCAGCTCGGAGACTGGAAACACCATATATTTT
TRBV11-2,.,.,TRBJ1-1,CASDNQRGLDTEAFF,TGTGCCAGCGATAATCAGCGGGGACTCGACACTGAAGCTTTCTTT
TRBV27,.,.,TRBJ2-7,CASSLGGRGVGEQYF,TGTGCCAGCAGTTTAGGGGGCCGGGGTGTAGGAGAGCAGTACTTC
TRBV14,.,.,TRBJ2-2,CASSQQGNTGELFF,TGTGCCAGCAGTCAACAGGGGAACACCGGGGAGCTGTTTTTT
TRBV5-4,.,.,TRBJ1-1,CASRRQDDTEAFF,TGTGCCAGCAGGCGACAAGACGACACTGAAGCTTTCTTT
TRBV30,.,.,TRBJ2-7,CAWSVGGGPYEQYF,TGTGCCTGGAGTGTCGGTGGTGGGCCCTACGAGCAGTACTTC
TRBV2,.,TRBD1,TRBJ2-7,CASPPGQGLYEQYF,TGTGCCAGCCCTCCGGGACAGGGGCTCTACGAGCAGTACTTC
TRBV29-1,.,.,TRBJ2-3,CTATVGGDTQYF,TGTACGGCCACTGTGGGGGGAGATACGCAGTATTTT